Below are 10 T cell receptor beta chains sequenced from a single sample in a study of control samples from healthy donors and cancer patients. The assay was immunoSEQ multiplex PCR, and TCRdb's table has in-frame clones only and misses some. The sample has around 180,000 clones; roughly 92% are singletons. The sample was blood. Receptors originate from a young woman in good health.

Of note for this clone: Other DNA sequences in this specimen translate into the identical CDR3. The chain has TRBV7-2 and TRBJ1-1; unclear D gene. V was clipped by 3 bases and J by 4 bases, with 3 bases between them. Germline V CDR1 and CDR2: SGHTA, FQGNSA. The CDR3 covers 11 residues. CDR3 amino acids: CASSFGTEAFF. The DNA of the CDR3 is TGTGCCAGCAGCTTTGGCACTGAAGCTTTCTTT.

The V call is TRBV25-1, the J call TRBJ2-7; D tentatively fits TRBD1 or TRBD2 (6 bases each). Germline V CDR1 and CDR2: MGHDK, SYGVNS. The V end lost 4 bases, the J end lost 6 bases, and 13 bases lay between the germline ends. The CDR3 spans 13 residues. The CDR3 here is CASSGGGLSEQYF. CDR3 bases: TGTGCCAGCAGTGGAGGGGGGCTAAGCGAGCAGTACTTC.

V is TRBV6-5 and J is TRBJ2-5; D might be TRBD1 or TRBD2, each matching 6 bases. This CDR3 comprises 13 residues. From germline, CDR1 is MNHEY and CDR2 SVGAGI. Deletions cut 5 bases from V and 10 bases from J, with 17 bases between. CDR3 sequence reads: CASSRGLDRDQYF. The DNA for the CDR3 is TGTGCCAGCAGTCGGGGGCTAGATAGGGACCAGTACTTC.

The chain links TRBV12-3 or TRBV12-4 to TRBJ1-5; D might be TRBD1 (5 bases). The V end lost 4 bases, the J end lost 6 bases, and 10 bases lay between the germline ends. The CDR3 is 13 residues long. This CDR3 is CASSWDQGQPQHF. The CDR3 nucleotides read TGTGCCAGCAGTTGGGACCAGGGTCAGCCCCAGCATTTT.

The gene calls are TRBV3-1 (or the pseudogene TRBV3-2) and TRBJ1-5; TRBD1 might be the D (5 bases). The CDR3 consists of 17 residues. The V gene's germline CDR1 is LGHDT and CDR2 YNNKEL (reference sequence). Trimming stripped 0 bases from V and 0 bases from J, with 12 bases between. Here the CDR3 DNA reads TGTGCCAGCAGCCAAGACGTGAGGGACCATAGCAATCAGCCCCAGCATTTT. Translated: CASSQDVRDHSNQPQHF.

The genes are TRBV6-5 and TRBJ2-5, with D perhaps TRBD1 (5 bases). This CDR3 has 15 residues. The germline V and J ends were trimmed by 6 bases and 6 bases, with 20 bases remaining between them. The germline V gene encodes CDR1 MNHEY and CDR2 SVGAGI. The CDR3 region is CASSPVGQGRKTQYF. The CDR3 nucleotides read TGTGCCAGCAGCCCCGTGGGGCAGGGCAGAAAGACCCAGTACTTC.

The chain has TRBV28 and TRBJ2-4; tentative D call: TRBD1 (6 bases). This CDR3 is built from 15 residues. Germline-derived CDR1 and CDR2 are MDHEN and SYDVKM. Trimming cost V 2 bases and J 5 bases, with 13 bases left between them. CDR3 residues: CASSLLRDTQNIQYF. The CDR3 DNA sequence: TGTGCCAGCAGTTTACTCCGGGACACTCAAAACATTCAGTACTTC.

This sequence joins TRBV2 and TRBJ1-2; TRBD1 is a possible D gene (5 bases). In germline, CDR1 is SNHLY, CDR2 FYNNEI. With 8 bases removed from V and 6 bases from J, the gap between germline ends came to 13 bases. This CDR3 contains 12 residues. CDR3: CASWGGSDGYTF. Here the CDR3 DNA reads TGTGCCAGCTGGGGGGGTTCGGATGGCTACACCTTC.

The chain uses TRBV9 and TRBJ1-1; D gene uncertain. The V end lost 4 bases, the J end lost 0 bases, and 13 bases lay between the germline ends. In germline, CDR1 is SGDLS, CDR2 YYNGEE. This CDR3 is 15 amino acids long. CDR3 nucleotides: TGTGCCAGCAGCTCGAGACAAGGCGTGAACACTGAAGCTTTCTTT. This sequence encodes CASSSRQGVNTEAFF.

The rearrangement uses TRBV5-1 and TRBJ1-5, with a tentative D call TRBD1 (5 bases). This CDR3 has 17 amino acids. V shed 0 bases and J shed 0 bases, with 13 bases lying between them. CDR1 and CDR2 (germline): SGHRS, YFSETQ. DNA for the CDR3: TGCGCCAGCAGCTTGGGGGGCGGCTTGTATAGCAATCAGCCCCAGCATTTT. This encodes CASSLGGGLYSNQPQHF.